Below are 28 T cell receptor beta chains sequenced from a single sample in a study of cytomegalovirus exposure and HLA in healthy donors. Method: immunoSEQ multiplex PCR; TCRdb's copy keeps in-frame clones and lacks some. The repertoire holds roughly 240,000 clones, with more than 75% as singletons. Sequencing was carried out using PBMCs. The receptors here all came from a man younger than 35 in good health and CMV-seronegative.

The chain carries TRBV27 and TRBJ2-7; 9 bases line up with TRBD1. Losses at the gene ends were 3 bases for V and 5 bases for J; bases not matched to a gene: 8. The CDR3 has 15 residues. Germline CDR1 MNHEY, CDR2 SMNVEV (reference sequence). CDR3: CASSFRRQGGDEQYF. The CDR3 region has the DNA TGTGCCAGCAGTTTCCGTCGACAGGGGGGAGACGAGCAGTACTTC.

The J gene is TRBJ2-3, the V gene TRBV6-5, with 11 bases that match TRBD2. The V and J ends lost 0 bases and 11 bases, in that order; junction bases with no gene match: 10. The CDR3 spans 16 residues. From germline, CDR1 is MNHEY and CDR2 SVGAGI. The CDR3 reads CASSYSMILAGGEQYF. CDR3 in DNA: TGTGCCAGCAGTTACTCGATGATCCTAGCGGGAGGAGAGCAGTATTTT.

This rearrangement joins TRBV4-1 to TRBJ2-5; 7 bases are a match to TRBD1. The CDR3 spans 16 residues. Germline CDR1 reads MGHRA; CDR2 reads YSYEKL. After removal of 4 bases from V and 0 bases from J, the junction contained 8 bases not matched to a gene. The CDR3 is CASSLGPGTDQETQYF. CDR3 nucleotides: TGCGCCAGCAGCCTCGGACCAGGGACAGACCAAGAGACCCAGTACTTC.

V is TRBV7-9 and J is TRBJ1-1, with a weak D call TRBD1 (5 bases). This CDR3 region has 14 residues. V lost 5 bases and J 5 bases, leaving 15 bases between the germline ends. Germline V CDR1 and CDR2: SEHNR, FQNEAQ (reference sequence). CDR3 sequence (DNA): TGTGCCAGCAGCCCCCGAGCAGGGAGGACTGAAGCTTTCTTT. Its translation is CASSPRAGRTEAFF.

This chain connects TRBV2 to TRBJ1-1; 7 bases align to TRBD1. V trimming: 8 bases; J trimming: 2 bases; junction bases outside the gene matches: 5. Germline V CDR1 and CDR2: SNHLY, FYNNEI. CDR3 length: 13 residues. CDR3 coding DNA: TGTGCCAGCGGGACAGATTTCAACACTGAAGCTTTCTTT. As protein: CASGTDFNTEAFF.

This chain joins TRBV4-3 and TRBJ1-5; 9 nucleotides line up with TRBD1. V trimming: 2 bases; J trimming: 9 bases; junction bases outside the gene matches: 5. Per the germline V gene, CDR1 is LGHNA and CDR2 is YSLEER. CDR3 length equals 14 residues. CDR3 nucleotide sequence: TGCGCCAGCAGCCAAACCGGGACAGGGTCGCCCCAGCATTTT. Protein: CASSQTGTGSPQHF.

J is TRBJ2-6 and V is TRBV28; 7 positions agree with TRBD1. V shed 5 bases, J shed 2 bases, and the junction held 3 bases outside the gene matches. The CDR3 consists of 15 residues. The germline V gene encodes CDR1 MDHEN and CDR2 SYDVKM. CDR3 coding DNA: TGTGCCAGCAGTCAGCAGGGGGCTGGGGCCAACGTCCTGACTTTC. It is translated as CASSQQGAGANVLTF.

Only one count was recorded for this clone. The rearrangement uses TRBV28 and TRBJ2-5, with D maybe TRBD1 (6 bases). Germline lookup yields CDR1 MDHEN and CDR2 SYDVKM. The CDR3 totals 13 residues. Trimming stripped 2 bases from V and 5 bases from J, with 9 bases between. The CDR3 coding sequence is TGTGCCAGCAGTTTAGCCAGGGGTGAGACCCAGTACTTC. Encoded protein: CASSLARGETQYF.

The J gene is TRBJ2-5, the V gene TRBV5-8; D not certain. Trimming removed 4 bases at V and 3 bases at J, with 7 bases between. CDR3 length: 12 residues. Germline loops: CDR1 SGHTS, CDR2 YDEGEE. The CDR3 DNA is TGTGCCAGCAGCACAGCTGAAGAGACCCAGTACTTC. Translating it yields CASSTAEETQYF.

The J gene is TRBJ2-3, the V gene TRBV25-1, with 13 bases that match TRBD2. J lost 6 bases, V lost 4 bases, and 4 bases had no gene match. Germline CDR1 MGHDK, CDR2 SYGVNS. The CDR3 consists of 15 residues. As DNA, the CDR3 is TGTGCCAGCAGTGTGGGACTAGCGGGACCCGATACGCAGTATTTT. It codes for CASSVGLAGPDTQYF.

The chain uses TRBV15 and TRBJ2-2; D might be TRBD2 (5 bases). The CDR3 covers 14 residues. With 8 bases removed from V and 6 bases from J, the gap between germline ends came to 16 bases. Looked up from germline, CDR1 is LNHNV and CDR2 is YYDKDF (reference sequence). The CDR3 DNA is TGTGCCACCCGCCTGAGGGCCGGCGCCGGGGAGCTGTTTTTT. Amino acid sequence: CATRLRAGAGELFF.

The genes are TRBV7-8 and TRBJ2-7, with TRBD2 matching over 8 bases. Trimming at V came to 6 bases and at J to 2 bases, leaving 6 bases not matched to a gene. The CDR3 runs to 14 residues. In germline, CDR1 is SGHVS, CDR2 FQNEAQ. Here the CDR3 DNA reads TGTGCCAGCAGACCGGGGGGGCTTACCTACGAGCAGTACTTC. As protein: CASRPGGLTYEQYF.

The chain couples TRBV5-4 to TRBJ2-1, with D tentatively TRBD2 (6 bases). Germline V gene lookup returns CDR1 SGHNT and CDR2 YYREEE (reference sequence). CDR3 length: 16 amino acids. Trimming removed 7 bases from V and 0 bases from J, with 17 bases in between. The CDR3 protein is CASHVGGASSYNEQFF. CDR3 nucleotides: TGTGCCAGCCACGTGGGCGGGGCCAGCTCCTACAATGAGCAGTTCTTC.

The chain recombines TRBV9 with TRBJ2-1; TRBD2 matches 8 bases. Germline CDR1 reads SGDLS; CDR2 reads YYNGEE. Trimming at V came to 4 bases and at J to 10 bases, leaving 7 bases not matched to a gene. This CDR3 has 13 amino acids. The CDR3 here is CASSSGLAVEQFF. The CDR3 DNA reads TGTGCCAGCAGCTCCGGACTAGCTGTAGAGCAGTTCTTC.

The chain combines TRBV13 with TRBJ1-1; D remains unclear. This CDR3 is 14 amino acids long. Germline CDR1 reads PRHDT; CDR2 reads FYEKMQ (reference sequence). V dropped 1 base and J dropped 1 base, with 7 bases sitting between them. CDR3 DNA: TGTGCCAGCAGCTTAGTAACCAGGAACACTGAAGCTTTCTTT. It specifies CASSLVTRNTEAFF.

The gene calls are TRBV6-1 and TRBJ1-5; D gene ambiguous. Trimming stripped 6 bases from V and 3 bases from J, with 9 bases between. Germline V gene lookup returns CDR1 MNHNS and CDR2 SASEGT. The length of the CDR3 is 13 residues. The chain's CDR3 is CASRRQLNQPQHF. As DNA, the CDR3 is TGTGCCAGCAGACGCCAACTCAATCAGCCCCAGCATTTT.

The rearrangement links TRBV5-8 to TRBJ1-2, with D possibly TRBD1 on 5 matching bases. V was trimmed by 5 bases and J by 7 bases, leaving 15 bases between them. The germline V gene has CDR1 SGHTS and CDR2 YDEGEE. This CDR3 comprises 13 residues. This CDR3 is CASSRGEGGGYTF. DNA of the CDR3: TGTGCCAGCAGTCGGGGGGAAGGAGGTGGCTACACCTTC.

This clone was detected ten times or more. This sequence joins TRBV5-1 and TRBJ2-5; a possible D gene is TRBD2 (5 bases). The CDR3 loop spans 15 amino acids. V lost 6 bases and J 4 bases, leaving 19 bases between the germline ends. The germline CDR1 and CDR2 sequences are SGHRS and YFSETQ. CDR3 protein: CASISNSVKGETQYF. The CDR3 DNA follows: TGCGCCAGCATCTCTAATAGCGTCAAGGGAGAGACCCAGTACTTC. Drawing the rest from reference TRBV5-1 and TRBJ2-5, the complete variable domain is KAGVTQTPRYLIKTRGQQVTLSCSPISGHRSVSWYQQTPGQGLQFLFEYFSETQRNKGNFPGRFSGRQFSNSRSEMNVSTLELGDSALYLCASISNSVKGETQYFGPGTRLLVL.

This chain joins TRBV25-1 and TRBJ1-4; possibly TRBD1 for D (6 bases). This CDR3 comprises 14 residues. Trimming removed 3 bases at V and 3 bases at J, with 8 bases between. The germline CDR1 and CDR2 sequences are MGHDK and SYGVNS. The CDR3 loop is CASSETGPNEKLFF. The CDR3 DNA follows: TGTGCCAGCAGTGAGACAGGCCCTAATGAAAAACTGTTTTTT.

The rearrangement links TRBV7-8 to TRBJ2-7; tentatively, D is TRBD1 (6 bases). The V gene lost 0 bases and the J gene lost 5 bases, with 14 bases spanning the gap. The germline CDR1 and CDR2 sequences are SGHVS and FQNEAQ. This CDR3 spans 15 amino acids. The CDR3 here is CASSLATGFMDEQYF. The CDR3 DNA sequence: TGTGCCAGCAGCTTAGCCACAGGGTTTATGGACGAGCAGTACTTC. Supplemented by reference TRBV7-8 and TRBJ2-7, the full variable domain reads GAGVSQSPRYKVAKRGQDVALRCDPISGHVSLFWYQQALGQGPEFLTYFQNEAQLDKSGLPSDRFFAERPEGSVSTLKIQRTQQEDSAVYLCASSLATGFMDEQYFGPGTRLTVT.

This chain uses TRBV19 with TRBJ2-2; D possibly corresponds to TRBD2 (5 bases). Germline V gene lookup returns CDR1 LNHDA and CDR2 SQIVND (reference sequence). Trimming shortened V by 3 bases and J by 1 base, and 9 bases separated the two germline ends. The CDR3 spans 15 residues. This CDR3 reads CASSIWEKNTGELFF. The CDR3, as DNA: TGTGCCAGTAGTATTTGGGAGAAGAACACCGGGGAGCTGTTTTTT.

The chain carries TRBV12-5 and TRBJ2-3; 7 bases line up with TRBD2. Germline V CDR1 and CDR2: LGHNT, FRNRAP. The V segment lost 5 bases and the J segment 1 base; nucleotides outside the gene matches: 3. This CDR3 is 14 amino acids long. The DNA for the CDR3 is TGTGCTAGTGGTACTGGGGGGGGCACAGATACGCAGTATTTT. It specifies CASGTGGGTDTQYF.

This chain connects TRBV6-1 to TRBJ1-1; D unresolved. The ends were cut back, 6 bases at V and 1 base at J, with 9 bases in the middle. The CDR3 extends over 13 amino acids. Per the germline V gene, CDR1 is MNHNS and CDR2 is SASEGT. The CDR3: CASRAPGNTEAFF. The CDR3 DNA sequence: TGTGCCAGCAGAGCGCCCGGGAACACTGAAGCTTTCTTT.

V is TRBV6-6 and J is TRBJ2-7; 10 bases are a match to TRBD1. The CDR3 spans 15 residues. From germline, CDR1 is MNHNY and CDR2 SVGAGI (reference sequence). The V gene end was trimmed by 0 bases and the J gene end by 5 bases; junction bases not matched to a gene: 4. The CDR3 nucleotides are TGTGCCAGCAGTTACTCTCCCGGGACAGGGGACGAGCAGTACTTC. It yields the protein CASSYSPGTGDEQYF.

This clone showed up just once. In DNA form, the CDR3 reads TGCGCCAGCAGCGACCCCCAGGCGGGGAACACTGAAGCTTTCTTT. Amino acid sequence: CASSDPQAGNTEAFF. The chain couples TRBV5-1 to TRBJ1-1, with D unresolved. V gave up 4 bases and J gave up 1 base, with 14 bases separating them. Germline V gene lookup returns CDR1 SGHRS and CDR2 YFSETQ. CDR3 length equals 15 residues.

V is TRBV9 and J is TRBJ2-3; 9 bases match TRBD2. Trimming took 0 bases from V and 4 from J; bases not matched to a gene: 6. The CDR3 contains 16 residues. The V gene's germline CDR1 is SGDLS and CDR2 YYNGEE. This CDR3 is CASSVVGGRGADTQYF. The CDR3 DNA sequence: TGTGCCAGCAGCGTAGTTGGCGGGAGGGGCGCAGATACGCAGTATTTT.

The gene calls are TRBV7-2 and TRBJ2-3; a weak D match, TRBD2 (5 bases). V lost 4 bases and J lost 4, with 15 bases in between. Germline-derived CDR1 and CDR2 are SGHTA and FQGNSA. The CDR3 extends over 15 amino acids. The CDR3 nucleotides read TGTGCCAGCAGCTGGGGTCCCGACGGGGCAGATACGCAGTATTTT. This translates into CASSWGPDGADTQYF.

V gene TRBV4-1 combines with J gene TRBJ1-2, with unresolved D. Trimming stripped 3 bases from V and 0 bases from J, with 14 bases between. Germline values: CDR1 MGHRA, CDR2 YSYEKL. This CDR3 is 16 amino acids long. This CDR3 reads CASSQSETLANYGYTF. The CDR3 DNA sequence: TGCGCCAGCAGCCAGTCAGAGACACTAGCTAACTATGGCTACACCTTC.